The 23 T cell receptor beta chains given below trace back to one sample, sequenced in a study of cytomegalovirus exposure and HLA in healthy donors. This PCR relied on a set of 60 Vbeta primers and 13 Jbeta primers. This table comes from immunoSEQ multiplex PCR, and its TCRdb copy is limited to in-frame clones, with some not included. The profile covers about 150,000 clones, with roughly 64% appearing a single time and around 3% taken by the ten largest. Source material: PBMCs. These receptors were obtained from a woman aged 30 to 39 in good health and CMV-seropositive.

The chain carries TRBV19 and TRBJ2-1, with 7 positions matching TRBD1. Germline V CDR1 and CDR2: LNHDA, SQIVND (reference sequence). This CDR3 has 16 amino acids. V was pared by 3 bases and J by 3 bases, with 8 bases of the junction left unmatched. CDR3 amino acids: CASSISTGVIYNEQFF. CDR3 sequence (DNA): TGTGCCAGTAGTATTTCCACAGGGGTAATCTACAATGAGCAGTTCTTC.

This clone was seen a few times. This rearrangement joins TRBV28 to TRBJ2-7; D is ambiguous. The CDR3 runs 14 residues. The germline V gene has CDR1 MDHEN and CDR2 SYDVKM. V was shortened by 2 bases and J by 3 bases, with 11 bases between the two germline ends. The chain's CDR3 is CASSLVSDFYEQYF. DNA for the CDR3: TGTGCCAGCAGTTTAGTTTCAGATTTCTACGAGCAGTACTTC.

V and J are TRBV25-1 and TRBJ2-1, with 10 positions matching TRBD2. J gave up 7 bases and V 4 bases, and 7 bases lay outside the gene matches. Germline values: CDR1 MGHDK, CDR2 SYGVNS. There are 15 residues in the CDR3. CDR3 amino acids: CASSGASGSINEQFF. CDR3 nucleotide sequence: TGTGCCAGCAGTGGGGCTAGCGGGAGTATTAATGAGCAGTTCTTC.

This chain uses TRBV14 with TRBJ2-7, with D perhaps matching TRBD1 (6 bases). Germline CDR1 is SGHDN and CDR2 is FVKESK. V was trimmed by 3 bases and J by 0 bases, leaving 21 bases between them. The length of the CDR3 is 18 residues. CDR3: CASSQTRSSRDNSYEQYF. The CDR3 DNA reads as TGTGCCAGCAGCCAGACCCGATCGAGCCGGGACAACTCCTACGAGCAGTACTTC. Based on the CDR3 plus reference TRBV14 and TRBJ2-7, the full variable domain is EAGVTQFPSHSVIEKGQTVTLRCDPISGHDNLYWYRRVMGKEIKFLLHFVKESKQDESGMPNNRFLAERTGGTYSTLKVQPAELEDSGVYFCASSQTRSSRDNSYEQYFGPGTRLTVT.

This chain joins TRBV27 and TRBJ2-2, with 8 bases matching TRBD2. Germline V gene data show CDR1 as MNHEY and CDR2 as SMNVEV (reference sequence). The CDR3 has 15 residues. V shed 3 bases and J 5 bases; nucleotides not matched to a gene: 5. CDR3 region: CASSLSGSWTGELFF. The CDR3 DNA sequence: TGTGCCAGCAGTTTGAGCGGGAGTTGGACCGGGGAGCTGTTTTTT.

The chain uses TRBV7-6 and TRBJ1-1; D not certain. Germline V gives CDR1 SGHVS, CDR2 FNYEAQ. The CDR3 consists of 17 residues. The V end lost 3 bases, the J end lost 4 bases, and 21 bases lay between the germline ends. The CDR3 is CASSLEDFTASSTEAFF. The CDR3 DNA reads as TGTGCCAGCAGCTTGGAGGACTTTACAGCTAGTTCCACTGAAGCTTTCTTT.

CDR3 in amino acids: CATSTPTGNYGYTF. The DNA of the CDR3 is TGTGCCACCAGCACACCGACGGGGAATTATGGCTACACCTTC. This sequence joins TRBV15 and TRBJ1-2; D ambiguous. Trimming pared 4 bases from V and 5 bases from J, leaving 14 bases between. The CDR3 spans 14 residues. Germline assignment: CDR1 LNHNV and CDR2 YYDKDF (reference sequence).

The gene calls are TRBV6-1 and TRBJ2-5; perhaps TRBD2 as D (6 bases). Germline-derived CDR1 and CDR2 are MNHNS and SASEGT. V shed 2 bases and J shed 9 bases, with 16 bases lying between them. The CDR3 is 14 amino acids. CDR3 region: CASSERPSVLAQYF. CDR3 nucleotide sequence: TGTGCCAGCAGTGAACGCCCTAGCGTGCTTGCCCAGTACTTC.

The rearrangement joins TRBV27 to TRBJ2-2; no definite D call. Germline assignment: CDR1 MNHEY and CDR2 SMNVEV (reference sequence). The CDR3 sequence is 11 residues long. For the CDR3, the DNA is TGTGCGCGGTATAACACCGGGGAGCTGTTTTTT. Amino acid sequence: CARYNTGELFF.

This clone was counted between two and nine times. The gene calls are TRBV20-1 and TRBJ1-2, with D uncertain. V was clipped by 3 bases and J by 6 bases, with 8 bases between them. The CDR3 has 11 residues. Germline V gene lookup returns CDR1 DFQATT and CDR2 SNEGSKA (reference sequence). The CDR3 region has the DNA TGCAGTGCTAGTGCGGAGGATGGCTACACCTTC. It encodes CSASAEDGYTF.

The chain recombines TRBV7-2 with TRBJ2-3; TRBD2 matches at 7 bases. Losses at the gene ends were 1 base for V and 2 bases for J; bases not matched to a gene: 6. CDR1 and CDR2 (germline): SGHTA, FQGNSA. This CDR3 has 16 residues. CDR3 nucleotide sequence: TGTGCCAGCAGCTTAGTCGGCGGGAGCCCCACAGATACGCAGTATTTT. Translating gives CASSLVGGSPTDTQYF.

The chain has TRBV4-1 and TRBJ1-1; 8 bases are shared with TRBD1. J was trimmed by 5 bases and V by 4 bases; bases with no gene match: 9. CDR1 is MGHRA, CDR2 YSYEKL, per germline. The CDR3 sequence is 15 residues long. The DNA of the CDR3 is TGCGCCAGCAGCCGAAGACAGGGGTTATATACTGAAGCTTTCTTT. It translates to CASSRRQGLYTEAFF.

The rearrangement uses TRBV6-6 and TRBJ2-7; D might be TRBD1 (7 bases). V was shortened by 8 bases and J by 5 bases, with 19 bases between the two germline ends. In germline, CDR1 is MNHNY, CDR2 SVGAGI (reference sequence). The CDR3 spans 14 residues. The CDR3 reads CASGFSQGGHEQYF. As DNA, the CDR3 is TGTGCCAGCGGCTTCAGCCAGGGGGGCCACGAGCAGTACTTC.

This clone was detected only a few times. The chain couples TRBV2 to TRBJ2-7; 10 bases match TRBD2. The CDR3 is made up of 15 amino acids. Germline-derived CDR1 and CDR2 are SNHLY and FYNNEI. The junction had 5 bases not matched to a gene; V was cut back by 2 bases and J by 4 bases. The CDR3 DNA is TGTGCCAGCAGTGAAAGGTCTAGCGGGAGTTACGAGCAGTACTTC. Amino acid sequence: CASSERSSGSYEQYF.

This chain uses TRBV5-8 with TRBJ2-5; the D gene is possibly TRBD1 (5 bases). CDR3 length equals 17 residues. Germline V gene lookup returns CDR1 SGHTS and CDR2 YDEGEE. V was pared by 0 bases and J by 2 bases, with 17 bases between. CDR3 region: CASSLAWRQSIQETQYF. The DNA of the CDR3 is TGTGCCAGCAGCTTGGCCTGGAGACAGAGTATACAAGAGACCCAGTACTTC.

The chain's CDR3 is CASRFGGASQTQYF. CDR3 sequence (DNA): TGTGCCAGCAGATTCGGGGGGGCCTCACAGACCCAGTACTTC. The chain joins TRBV5-4 to TRBJ2-5; 8 bases match TRBD2. V was pared by 5 bases and J by 6 bases, with 9 bases of the junction left unmatched. This CDR3 spans 14 amino acids. From germline, CDR1 is SGHNT and CDR2 YYREEE (reference sequence).

The chain has TRBV7-9 and TRBJ2-2, with D possibly TRBD1 on 6 matching bases. This CDR3 is 14 amino acids long. The germline gives CDR1 SEHNR, CDR2 FQNEAQ (reference sequence). Trimming took off 8 bases at V and 3 bases at J, with 13 bases between the two ends. This CDR3 reads CASQDRGDTGELFF. The CDR3 nucleotides read TGTGCCAGCCAGGACAGAGGGGACACCGGGGAGCTGTTTTTT.

J is TRBJ2-5 and V is TRBV30; D unresolved. The DNA end is a closer match to TRBJ2-7, so the J assignment may be wrong. Germline V CDR1 and CDR2: GTSNPN, SVGIG (reference sequence). The CDR3 has 11 residues. This chain's CDR3 is CAWPPSYEQYF. DNA of the CDR3: TGTGCCTGGCCCCCATCCTACGAGCAGTACTTC.

This rearrangement joins TRBV29-1 to TRBJ2-7, with 7 bases matching TRBD1. Germline lookup yields CDR1 SQVTM and CDR2 ANQGSEA. V lost 7 bases, J lost 4 bases, and 7 bases stayed unmatched. This CDR3 comprises 12 residues. CDR3 residues: CSAGTEKYEQYF. The CDR3 region has the DNA TGCAGCGCTGGGACAGAAAAATACGAGCAGTACTTC.

The chain uses TRBV14 and TRBJ1-1; D uncertain. This CDR3 region has 14 residues. Trimming pared 1 base from V and 0 bases from J, leaving 6 bases between. Germline CDR1 SGHDN, CDR2 FVKESK. CDR3 residues: CASSQGTLNTEAFF. CDR3 DNA: TGTGCCAGCAGCCAAGGGACTTTGAACACTGAAGCTTTCTTT.

Turning to this clone: The sample carries other DNA sequences with the same CDR3. The V and J genes are TRBV5-1 and TRBJ2-7; 12 bases fit TRBD1. CDR1 is SGHRS and CDR2 is YFSETQ in the germline V gene. The trim removed 4 bases at V and 6 bases at J, leaving 8 bases unmatched. The CDR3 covers 15 residues. CDR3 loop: CASSPPGQGAREQYF. Written as DNA, the CDR3 is TGCGCCAGCAGCCCTCCGGGACAGGGGGCGCGCGAGCAGTACTTC.

The rearrangement uses TRBV5-1 and TRBJ1-4; tentatively, D is TRBD1 (5 bases). CDR1 is SGHRS and CDR2 is YFSETQ in the germline V gene. V was clipped by 4 bases and J by 7 bases, with 20 bases between them. The CDR3 runs 16 residues. The CDR3 nucleotides read TGCGCCAGCAGCCCTTCTTCTGACGGACAAAGTGAAAAACTGTTTTTT. Protein product: CASSPSSDGQSEKLFF.

As DNA, the CDR3 is TGTGCCAGCAGCTTAAATGGCCTCACCTACGAGCAGTACTTC. It specifies CASSLNGLTYEQYF. The chain uses TRBV13 and TRBJ2-7, with no clear D. This CDR3 has 14 amino acids. The V end was cut by 2 bases, the J end by 2 bases, with 10 bases between. Germline loops: CDR1 PRHDT, CDR2 FYEKMQ (reference sequence).